These 20 T cell receptor beta chains were all obtained from the same sample, sequenced in a study of CD8+ T cells in alopecia areata. It was cDNA, reverse transcribed from extracted RNA, that served as the sequencing template. Using immunoSEQ multiplex PCR, the repertoire was profiled, and TCRdb retains in-frame clones only, with some absent. Found here are some 120,000 clones, 50% to 60% of them singletons; the top ten hold about 4.9%. Material: CD4+ T cells sorted from blood, obtained at week 0. These receptors all stem from a human donor with alopecia areata.

The CDR3 sequence is CASSPRTSHGNEQFF. The CDR3, as DNA: TGTGCCAGCAGCCCAAGGACTAGCCACGGAAATGAGCAGTTCTTC. The rearrangement uses TRBV7-3 and TRBJ2-1; 8 nucleotides align to TRBD2. Per the germline V gene, CDR1 is SGHTA and CDR2 is FQGTGA. Germline trimming cut 5 bases from V and 7 bases from J; bases unmatched to any gene: 10. The CDR3 is 15 residues long.

V and J are TRBV29-1 and TRBJ2-3; 8 bases are shared with TRBD2. The V gene's germline CDR1 is SQVTM and CDR2 ANQGSEA. After removal of 7 bases from V and 0 bases from J, the junction contained 9 bases not matched to a gene. This CDR3 is 15 amino acids long. The CDR3 DNA reads TGCAGCGCCTCCCTCGGACTAGCTAGCACAGATACGCAGTATTTT. Encoded protein: CSASLGLASTDTQYF.

The chain recombines TRBV10-3 with TRBJ2-6, with D perhaps matching TRBD2 (6 bases). CDR1 and CDR2 from the germline V gene are ENHRY and SYGVKD. This CDR3 has 16 amino acids. Trimming removed 6 bases from V and 0 bases from J, with 12 bases in between. The CDR3 DNA reads TGTGCCATCAGGAGAGCGGGTAACTCTGGGGCCAACGTCCTGACTTTC. This gives the protein CAIRRAGNSGANVLTF.

This chain connects TRBV25-1 to TRBJ2-1; the D call may be TRBD1 or TRBD2 (6 bases each). CDR1 is MGHDK, CDR2 SYGVNS, per germline. The CDR3 spans 16 residues. V lost 3 bases and J lost 7, with 19 bases in between. CDR3 coding DNA: TGTGCCAGCAGTGATCCCTCACTAGGGGGGTATAATGAGCAGTTCTTC. Translation: CASSDPSLGGYNEQFF.

The gene calls are TRBV2 and TRBJ2-1; 8 positions match TRBD2. V lost 6 bases, J lost 8 bases, and 9 bases stayed unmatched. Germline V lookup: CDR1 SNHLY, CDR2 FYNNEI. This CDR3 spans 14 amino acids. CDR3 region: CASSGDGGVDEQFF. DNA of the CDR3: TGTGCCAGCAGCGGTGACGGGGGGGTGGATGAGCAGTTCTTC.

There are a few counts of this clone. This chain joins TRBV7-2 and TRBJ2-7, with unresolved D. Trimming took 5 bases from V and 5 from J, leaving 10 bases between them. The CDR3 loop spans 12 amino acids. Germline CDR1 reads SGHTA; CDR2 reads FQGNSA. The CDR3 spells CASSNGFHEQYF. DNA for the CDR3: TGTGCCAGCAGCAACGGTTTTCACGAGCAGTACTTC.

The chain joins TRBV4-3 to TRBJ2-3, with 10 bases identical to TRBD2. The CDR3 extends over 18 amino acids. Per germline, CDR1 LGHNA and CDR2 YSLEER. V shed 3 bases and J 2 bases; nucleotides not matched to a gene: 11. The CDR3 sequence: CASSHLVDSGGSTDTQYF. CDR3 nucleotides: TGCGCCAGCAGCCACCTAGTGGATAGCGGGGGGTCCACAGATACGCAGTATTTT.

This clone came up a few times. V is TRBV10-3 and J is TRBJ2-5, with D possibly TRBD1 on 6 matching bases. V was shortened by 6 bases and J by 2 bases, with 13 bases between the two germline ends. Germline CDR1 ENHRY, CDR2 SYGVKD. This CDR3 comprises 14 residues. The CDR3 DNA follows: TGTGCCATCAGAGAGGACAGTTTTCAAGAGACCCAGTACTTC. This sequence encodes CAIREDSFQETQYF.

This clone has a handful of counts. The chain combines TRBV5-1 with TRBJ2-2; perhaps TRBD2 as D (5 bases). Trimming removed 4 bases from V and 2 bases from J, with 12 bases in between. CDR3 length equals 15 residues. Germline V gene sequence: CDR1 SGHRS, CDR2 YFSETQ. CDR3: CASSVSGDNTGELFF. In nucleotides, the CDR3 is TGCGCCAGCAGCGTCAGCGGAGATAACACCGGGGAGCTGTTTTTT. The whole variable domain, remainder taken from reference TRBV5-1 and TRBJ2-2, is KAGVTQTPRYLIKTRGQQVTLSCSPISGHRSVSWYQQTPGQGLQFLFEYFSETQRNKGNFPGRFSGRQFSNSRSEMNVSTLELGDSALYLCASSVSGDNTGELFFGEGSRLTVL.

This clone was found once. An end of the junction does not agree with germline; a read error may underlie this. This rearrangement joins TRBV11-2 to TRBJ2-5; D might be TRBD2 (6 bases). This CDR3 region has 16 residues. Germline V gene data show CDR1 as SGHAT and CDR2 as FQNNGV. DNA for the CDR3: TGTACCAGCAGCGGGCTTGGAGGAGGAGTAGGAGAGACCCAGTACTTC. It yields the protein CTSSGLGGGVGETQYF.

The rearrangement links TRBV7-2 to TRBJ2-5, with 7 nucleotides matching TRBD1. V shed 2 bases and J 0 bases; nucleotides not matched to a gene: 3. Germline V gene sequence: CDR1 SGHTA, CDR2 FQGNSA. The CDR3 has 15 amino acids. For the CDR3, the DNA is TGTGCCAGCAGCTTAAAGACAGGGTACCAAGAGACCCAGTACTTC. It specifies CASSLKTGYQETQYF.

Remarks on this clone: Other DNA sequences of this sample code for an identical CDR3. The gene calls are TRBV5-1 and TRBJ2-3; no clear D gene. The germline V gene encodes CDR1 SGHRS and CDR2 YFSETQ. V lost 0 bases and J lost 0, with 2 bases in between. This CDR3 has 13 amino acids. CDR3 sequence: CASSLESTDTQYF. The CDR3 DNA sequence: TGCGCCAGCAGCTTGGAAAGCACAGATACGCAGTATTTT.

This clone was seen only once. The chain couples TRBV5-1 to TRBJ2-7; D may be TRBD1 or TRBD2 (6 bases each). The V gene's germline CDR1 is SGHRS and CDR2 YFSETQ. Deletions cut 4 bases from V and 6 bases from J, with 17 bases between. CDR3 length: 14 amino acids. DNA of the CDR3: TGCGCCAGCAGCCCCGGCACAGGAGGGGGCGAGCAGTACTTC. Protein: CASSPGTGGGEQYF.

The V gene is TRBV18, the J gene TRBJ1-2; the D gene is possibly TRBD1 (6 bases). Germline CDR1 KGHSH, CDR2 LQKENI. This CDR3 contains 13 residues. V lost 6 bases and J lost 2, with 10 bases in between. In DNA, the CDR3 is TGTGCCAGCTCGCTACAGGGAAACTATGGCTACACCTTC. Translation gives CASSLQGNYGYTF.

DNA of the CDR3: TGCGCCAGCAGCTACGACTACACCGGGGAGCTGTTTTTT. It translates to CASSYDYTGELFF. V and J are TRBV5-1 and TRBJ2-2; D gene uncertain. This CDR3 comprises 13 residues. V was cut by 3 bases and J by 3 bases, with 6 bases left in between. CDR1 is SGHRS and CDR2 is YFSETQ in the germline V gene.

The rearrangement links TRBV6-6 to TRBJ2-1; no clear D gene. Germline CDR1 MNHNY, CDR2 SVGAGI (reference sequence). The ends were cut back, 5 bases at V and 5 bases at J, with 16 bases in the middle. CDR3 length: 15 residues. CDR3 amino acids: CASSSRNRVDNEQFF. CDR3 bases: TGTGCCAGCAGTAGTCGGAACAGAGTTGACAATGAGCAGTTCTTC.

This chain connects TRBV6-1 to TRBJ2-3; 8 bases are a match to TRBD1. The V gene end was trimmed by 4 bases and the J gene end by 0 bases; junction bases not matched to a gene: 3. CDR3 length equals 15 residues. Germline loops: CDR1 MNHNS, CDR2 SASEGT. CDR3 protein: CASSGRDRSTDTQYF. Here the CDR3 DNA reads TGTGCCAGCAGTGGCCGGGACAGGAGCACAGATACGCAGTATTTT.

The chain couples TRBV29-1 to TRBJ2-1, with a tentative D call TRBD1 (6 bases). The CDR3 is made up of 11 amino acids. Germline lookup yields CDR1 SQVTM and CDR2 ANQGSEA. The V end was cut by 4 bases, the J end by 14 bases, with 15 bases between. CDR3 DNA sequence: TGCAGCGTTGCACAGGGAGAGAGAAAGTTCTTC. Protein: CSVAQGERKFF.

The chain joins TRBV11-1 to TRBJ2-3, with 8 bases aligning to TRBD1. CDR1 is SGHAT, CDR2 FQDESV, per germline (reference sequence). V shed 5 bases, J shed 0 bases, and the junction held 4 bases outside the gene matches. This CDR3 comprises 15 residues. The CDR3 nucleotides are TGTGCCAGCAGCCAGACAGGGGTCAGCACAGATACGCAGTATTTT. Protein product: CASSQTGVSTDTQYF.

The chain couples TRBV5-4 to TRBJ1-2; a weak D match, TRBD1 (6 bases). The germline V and J ends were trimmed by 4 bases and 5 bases, with 12 bases remaining between them. Germline assignment: CDR1 SGHNT and CDR2 YYREEE (reference sequence). This CDR3 has 13 residues. The CDR3 sequence: CASSVRQEYGYTF. The CDR3 nucleotides are TGTGCCAGCAGCGTCCGACAGGAATATGGCTACACCTTC. Full variable domain (missing parts from reference TRBV5-4 and TRBJ1-2): ETGVTQSPTHLIKTRGQQVTLRCSSQSGHNTVSWYQQALGQGPQFIFQYYREEENGRGNFPPRFSGLQFPNYSSELNVNALELDDSALYLCASSVRQEYGYTFGSGTRLTVV.